Below are 14 T cell receptor beta chains sequenced from a single sample in a study of cytomegalovirus exposure and HLA in healthy donors (dated by TCRdb to the late 2010s). The library was made by the immunoSEQ multiplex PCR assay. A mixture of 60 forward primers for TCR Vbeta segments and 13 reverse primers for TCR Jbeta segments was used in the multiplex PCR. TCRdb obtained this table from immuneACCESS and retained in-frame rearrangements with V and J assigned. These tables miss some clones; where compared with another copy, unresolved V genes account for less than half of the shortfall, and the remainder is unexplained. A total of tens of thousands of clones appear in this sample, about 84% of them only once. Less than 7% of the sample belongs to the ten largest clones. The sample taken for sequencing was PBMCs. These receptors all come from a male donor in good health and CMV-seronegative.

The chain carries TRBV10-3 and TRBJ1-2; D gene uncertain. The V gene lost 2 bases and the J gene lost 8 bases, with 21 bases spanning the gap. CDR3 length equals 16 residues. The germline V gene encodes CDR1 ENHRY and CDR2 SYGVKD. The CDR3 DNA reads TGTGCCATCAGTGAGGTCGGCAGCGGGGTAAGGATCGGCTACACCTTC. This translates into CAISEVGSGVRIGYTF.

The rearrangement joins TRBV4-3 to TRBJ2-2; D might be TRBD1 (5 bases). The CDR3 runs 16 residues. V lost 0 bases and J lost 4, with 12 bases in between. Germline values: CDR1 LGHNA, CDR2 YSLEER. The chain's CDR3 is CASSQDIRASTGELFF. The CDR3 coding sequence is TGCGCCAGCAGCCAAGATATCAGGGCGAGCACCGGGGAGCTGTTTTTT.

This chain links TRBV6-4 with TRBJ2-1, with TRBD2 identical over 11 bases. The length of the CDR3 is 14 residues. J was trimmed by 11 bases and V by 2 bases; bases with no gene match: 5. Germline loops: CDR1 MRHNA, CDR2 SNTAGT. The CDR3 sequence: CASSDGASGGKQFF. For the CDR3, the DNA is TGTGCCAGCAGTGACGGAGCTAGCGGGGGGAAGCAGTTCTTC.

The chain carries TRBV5-1 and TRBJ1-1, with D tentatively TRBD1 (5 bases). The CDR3 loop spans 13 amino acids. The V gene's germline CDR1 is SGHRS and CDR2 YFSETQ. V was cut by 4 bases and J by 11 bases, with 18 bases left in between. For the CDR3, the DNA is TGCGCCAGCAGCACGACGGGGGGAGGTTGTGCTTTCTTT. Translation gives CASSTTGGGCAFF. Drawing the rest from reference TRBV5-1 and TRBJ1-1, the complete variable domain is KAGVTQTPRYLIKTRGQQVTLSCSPISGHRSVSWYQQTPGQGLQFLFEYFSETQRNKGNFPGRFSGRQFSNSRSEMNVSTLELGDSALYLCASSTTGGGCAFFGQGTRLTVV.

The chain uses TRBV29-1 and TRBJ2-5; 8 bases fit TRBD1. The closer fit of TRBJ2-7 to the DNA end suggests the J call may be wrong. The CDR3 loop spans 13 amino acids. Per the germline V gene, CDR1 is SQVTM and CDR2 is ANQGSEA. The CDR3 DNA is TGCAGCGCTCAGGGGGCTCTAACCTACGAGCAGTACTTC. Protein: CSAQGALTYEQYF.

The chain recombines TRBV7-3 with TRBJ2-3, with TRBD2 matching 11 bases. Germline values: CDR1 SGHTA, CDR2 FQGTGA. V shed 2 bases, J shed 6 bases, and the junction held 7 bases outside the gene matches. CDR3 length equals 16 residues. The CDR3 nucleotides read TGTGCCAGCAGCTTAGGATCTAGCGGGGGGACCGATACGCAGTATTTT. Translating it yields CASSLGSSGGTDTQYF.

V usage is TRBV7-3 and J usage is TRBJ2-1, with 12 bases aligning to TRBD2. The germline V gene encodes CDR1 SGHTA and CDR2 FQGTGA. Unmatched junction bases numbered 5, after V lost 5 bases and J lost 6 bases. The CDR3 is 15 residues long. The CDR3 protein is CASSPSSGGVNEQFF. DNA of the CDR3: TGTGCCAGCAGCCCCTCTAGCGGGGGGGTCAATGAGCAGTTCTTC.

CDR3 region: CSIQASYEQYF. For the CDR3, the DNA is TGCAGCATCCAGGCCTCCTACGAGCAGTACTTC. The chain combines TRBV29-1 with TRBJ2-7; D call uncertain. Germline CDR1 reads SQVTM; CDR2 reads ANQGSEA. The CDR3 covers 11 residues. V lost 8 bases and J 0 bases, leaving 8 bases between the germline ends.

V and J are TRBV7-9 and TRBJ1-3, with D hard to call. Germline V CDR1 and CDR2: SEHNR, FQNEAQ (reference sequence). CDR3 length equals 15 residues. Trimming left V 5 bases short and J 0 bases short, with 11 bases between. The CDR3 sequence is CASSPLANSGNTIYF. Written as DNA, the CDR3 is TGTGCCAGCAGCCCGCTGGCCAACTCTGGAAACACCATATATTTT.

This clone was counted a few times. The rearrangement uses TRBV20-1 and TRBJ2-3; D unresolved. CDR1 is DFQATT, CDR2 SNEGSKA, per germline (reference sequence). This CDR3 region has 11 residues. The ends were cut back, 6 bases at V and 6 bases at J, with 10 bases in the middle. CDR3 region: CSASRSDTQYF. DNA for the CDR3: TGCAGTGCATCCAGATCGGATACGCAGTATTTT.

J is TRBJ1-5 and V is TRBV7-2, with TRBD1 matching over 9 bases. The germline gives CDR1 SGHTA, CDR2 FQGNSA. This CDR3 is 18 amino acids long. The V segment lost 5 bases and the J segment 0 bases; nucleotides outside the gene matches: 11. CDR3 DNA: TGTGCCAGCAGCCTAGATGGGACAGGGTTTTATAGCAATCAGCCCCAGCATTTT. Translated: CASSLDGTGFYSNQPQHF.

The chain is built from TRBV7-9 and TRBJ1-1, with D perhaps TRBD1 (5 bases). Between the trimmed V and J ends, which lost 5 bases and 0 bases, there was a span of 10 bases. This CDR3 is built from 14 residues. Germline-derived CDR1 and CDR2 are SEHNR and FQNEAQ (reference sequence). CDR3 protein: CASSHRQMNTEAFF. As DNA, the CDR3 is TGTGCCAGCAGCCACCGACAGATGAACACTGAAGCTTTCTTT. Complete variable domain (other parts from reference TRBV7-9 and TRBJ1-1): DTGVSQNPRHKITKRGQNVTFRCDPISEHNRLYWYRQTLGQGPEFLTYFQNEAQLEKSRLLSDRFSAERPKGSFSTLEIQRTEQGDSAMYLCASSHRQMNTEAFFGQGTRLTVV.

This clone has only one observation. J is TRBJ2-5 and V is TRBV11-3; the match to TRBD1 covers 7 bases. The CDR3 runs to 13 residues. Germline trimming cut 8 bases from V and 5 bases from J; bases unmatched to any gene: 8. Germline V gene data show CDR1 as SGHNT and CDR2 as YENEEA. The CDR3 spells CASATGVGETQYF. CDR3 DNA: TGTGCCAGCGCAACAGGGGTCGGTGAGACCCAGTACTTC. The full variable domain, its missing parts supplied by reference TRBV11-3 and TRBJ2-5, is EAGVVQSPRYKIIEKKQPVAFWCNPISGHNTLYWYLQNLGQGPELLIRYENEEAVDDSQLPKDRFSAERLKGVDSTLKIQPAELGDSAVYLCASATGVGETQYFGPGTRLLVL.

CDR3: CASTPGTSGTYEQYF. In DNA, the CDR3 is TGTGCCAGCACCCCCGGGACTAGCGGGACCTACGAGCAGTACTTC. The chain carries TRBV5-4 and TRBJ2-7, with 13 positions matching TRBD2. Germline V gene lookup returns CDR1 SGHNT and CDR2 YYREEE (reference sequence). With 6 bases clipped from V and 2 bases from J, the junction kept 5 bases outside the gene matches. The CDR3 is 15 amino acids.